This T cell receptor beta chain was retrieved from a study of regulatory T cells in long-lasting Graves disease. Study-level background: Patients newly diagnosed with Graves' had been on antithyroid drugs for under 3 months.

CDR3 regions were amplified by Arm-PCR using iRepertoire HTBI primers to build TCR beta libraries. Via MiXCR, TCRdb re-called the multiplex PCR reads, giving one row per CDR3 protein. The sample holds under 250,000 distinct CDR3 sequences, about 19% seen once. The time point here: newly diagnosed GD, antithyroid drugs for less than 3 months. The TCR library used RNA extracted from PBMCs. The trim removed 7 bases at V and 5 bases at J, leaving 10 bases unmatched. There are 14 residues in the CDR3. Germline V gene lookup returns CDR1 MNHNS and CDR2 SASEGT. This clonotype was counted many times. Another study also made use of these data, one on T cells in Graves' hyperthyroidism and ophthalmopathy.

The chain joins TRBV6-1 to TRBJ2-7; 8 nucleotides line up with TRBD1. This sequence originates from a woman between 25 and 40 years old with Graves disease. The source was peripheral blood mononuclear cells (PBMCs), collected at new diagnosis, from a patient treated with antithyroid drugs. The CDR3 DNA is TGTGCCAGCAATACAGGGGGGATAGGGGACGAGCAGTACTTC. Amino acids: CASNTGGIGDEQYF.